The 29 T cell receptor beta chains below come from one sample, sequenced in a study of regulatory T cells in long-lasting Graves disease. CDR3 regions were amplified by Arm-PCR using iRepertoire HTBI primers to build TCR beta libraries. TCRdb reanalysed the multiplex PCR reads using MiXCR and keeps one entry per CDR3 protein. The sample includes a few hundred thousand distinct CDR3 sequences, roughly 12% of them seen just once. As for time point: newly diagnosed GD, antithyroid drugs for less than 3 months. After RNA was extracted from PBMCs, the TCR library was made from it. The same sample was also used in a study of T cells in Graves' hyperthyroidism and ophthalmopathy.

The sequencing here drew on peripheral blood mononuclear cells (PBMCs), taken at new diagnosis, from a patient treated with antithyroid drugs. Source of these receptors: a man under 40 with Graves disease.

This clonotype was recorded at least ten times. The chain recombines TRBV7-9 with TRBJ1-4, with D tentatively TRBD1 (5 bases). Germline V lookup: CDR1 SEHNR, CDR2 FQNEAQ (reference sequence). CDR3 size: 15 residues. V was shortened by 2 bases and J by 7 bases, with 14 bases between the two germline ends. The CDR3 here is CASSLYPGPGEKLFF. Written as DNA, the CDR3 is TGTGCCAGCAGCTTATACCCGGGGCCCGGTGAAAAACTGTTTTTT.

This clonotype was counted at least ten times. The rearrangement uses TRBV12-3 or TRBV12-4 and TRBJ2-3, with unresolved D. V lost 4 bases and J 4 bases, leaving 9 bases between the germline ends. The CDR3 is 13 residues long. For the CDR3, the DNA is TGTGCCAGCAGTTCCTTCTCTTCAGATACGCAGTATTTT. It translates to CASSSFSSDTQYF.

This clonotype was seen repeatedly, ten times or more. The chain employs TRBV7-8 and TRBJ2-7; D gene uncertain. Germline CDR1 reads SGHVS; CDR2 reads FQNEAQ. The CDR3 length is 13 residues. V was cut by 1 base and J by 2 bases, with 6 bases left in between. The CDR3 sequence: CASSLGHTYEQYF. The CDR3 DNA follows: TGTGCCAGCAGCTTAGGACATACCTACGAGCAGTACTTC.

This clonotype was counted ten times or more. The DNA of the CDR3 is TGTGCCAGCAGCAAGACAGGGTCCCCCTCTGGGGCCAACGTCCTGACTTTC. Protein: CASSKTGSPSGANVLTF. V gene TRBV11-2 combines with J gene TRBJ2-6, with 7 bases identical to TRBD1. Germline loops: CDR1 SGHAT, CDR2 FQNNGV. The CDR3 totals 17 residues. J lost 0 bases, V lost 5 bases, and 7 bases had no gene match.

This clonotype was seen ten or more times. CDR3 in DNA: TGTGCCAGCAGCCCACTAGCGGGAGGCTTTCGGTCGAACAATGAGCAGTTCTTC. It yields the protein CASSPLAGGFRSNNEQFF. The chain combines TRBV11-2 with TRBJ2-1; the match to TRBD2 covers 12 bases. Losses at the gene ends were 5 bases for V and 5 bases for J; bases not matched to a gene: 13. Germline V gives CDR1 SGHAT, CDR2 FQNNGV. The CDR3 is made up of 18 amino acids.

This clonotype was seen at least ten times. V usage is TRBV6-1 and J usage is TRBJ1-2, with a possible D match to TRBD1 (6 bases). The CDR3 is made up of 13 amino acids. CDR1 is MNHNS and CDR2 is SASEGT in the germline V gene. The V end lost 7 bases, the J end lost 4 bases, and 13 bases lay between the germline ends. The CDR3: CASTSGQFYGYTF. CDR3 DNA sequence: TGTGCCAGCACCTCAGGACAGTTCTATGGCTACACCTTC.

This chain uses TRBV20-1 with TRBJ2-5, with a tentative D call TRBD1 (6 bases). V was cut by 8 bases and J by 4 bases, with 14 bases left in between. Germline V gene lookup returns CDR1 DFQATT and CDR2 SNEGSKA (reference sequence). This CDR3 region has 12 residues. CDR3 sequence (DNA): TGCAGTCCAGGGGTGGGTCGAGAGACCCAGTACTTC. Its translation: CSPGVGRETQYF.

This clonotype showed up just a few times. The chain uses TRBV11-2 and TRBJ1-6; the D gene is possibly TRBD1 (6 bases). Trimming shortened V by 6 bases and J by 4 bases, and 13 bases separated the two germline ends. The CDR3 extends over 15 amino acids. Per the germline V gene, CDR1 is SGHAT and CDR2 is FQNNGV. As DNA, the CDR3 is TGTGCCAGCAGTCTCGAGACAGGTTATAATTCACCCCTCCACTTT. Encoded protein: CASSLETGYNSPLHF.

This clonotype was counted many times. The chain carries TRBV12-5 and TRBJ2-1; 7 bases align to TRBD2. J gave up 3 bases and V 1 base, and 3 bases lay outside the gene matches. Germline values: CDR1 LGHNT, CDR2 FRNRAP. The CDR3 loop spans 15 amino acids. The CDR3 sequence: CASGLGSSGYNEQFF. The CDR3 region has the DNA TGTGCTAGTGGTTTGGGTTCTAGCGGCTACAATGAGCAGTTCTTC.

This chain joins TRBV20-1 and TRBJ2-7; 11 nucleotides match TRBD2. V lost 2 bases and J lost 2; bases outside the gene matches: 5. The germline gives CDR1 DFQATT, CDR2 SNEGSKA (reference sequence). The CDR3 spans 15 residues. The CDR3 region is CSARSGSGRAYEQYF. The CDR3 DNA reads as TGCAGTGCTAGAAGTGGTAGCGGGAGGGCCTACGAGCAGTACTTC.

This clonotype was found many times. The chain carries TRBV12-3 or TRBV12-4 and TRBJ1-2; no reliable D call. Trimming left V 6 bases short and J 6 bases short, with 14 bases between. The CDR3 is 13 amino acids. The DNA for the CDR3 is TGTGCCAGCAGCAAAGGCCGGAGGGATGGCTACACCTTC. Protein sequence: CASSKGRRDGYTF.

There are many counts of this clonotype. J is TRBJ2-7 and V is TRBV29-1; perhaps TRBD1 as D (6 bases). Germline assignment: CDR1 SQVTM and CDR2 ANQGSEA. This CDR3 contains 12 residues. Between the trimmed V and J ends, which lost 6 bases and 7 bases, there was a span of 16 bases. The CDR3 loop reads CSVGTGRWEQYF. CDR3 in DNA: TGCAGCGTGGGTACAGGGAGATGGGAGCAGTACTTC.

The sample holds many counts of this clonotype. The J gene is TRBJ2-4, the V gene TRBV2; 15 bases map to TRBD2. The CDR3 totals 17 residues. The germline V gene encodes CDR1 SNHLY and CDR2 FYNNEI. The V and J ends lost 7 bases and 2 bases, in that order; junction bases with no gene match: 6. Here the CDR3 reads CASKGLAGGSTKNIQYF. DNA for the CDR3: TGTGCCAGCAAGGGACTAGCGGGAGGCTCTACCAAAAACATTCAGTACTTC.

The V gene is TRBV27, the J gene TRBJ1-6; a possible D gene is TRBD1 (5 bases). Trimming took 5 bases from V and 6 from J, leaving 14 bases between them. CDR3 length: 15 residues. Germline loops: CDR1 MNHEY, CDR2 SMNVEV (reference sequence). In nucleotides, the CDR3 is TGTGCCAGCAGTGCACCGGGACTGCTTAATTCACCCCTCCACTTT. Protein sequence: CASSAPGLLNSPLHF.

The V and J genes are TRBV20-1 and TRBJ2-1; 10 positions match TRBD2. CDR3 size: 14 residues. Germline V gene data show CDR1 as DFQATT and CDR2 as SNEGSKA (reference sequence). V dropped 3 bases and J dropped 5; count of bases not matched to a gene: 4. CDR3 nucleotides: TGCAGTGCTAGTAGGCTAGCGGGGGACAATGAGCAGTTCTTC. Translation gives CSASRLAGDNEQFF.

In its sample, this clonotype was seen once. A much bigger clone sits one base away, suggesting this may be a read error. The chain joins TRBV11-2 to TRBJ2-7; D is unresolved. CDR1 SGHAT and CDR2 FQNNGV come from the germline V gene. V gave up 5 bases and J gave up 7 bases, with 9 bases separating them. The CDR3 is 11 residues long. CDR3 DNA: TGTGCCAGCAGCCACATCGGAGAGCAGTACTTC. Amino acids: CASSHIGEQYF.

This clonotype was seen at least ten times. V gene TRBV20-1 combines with J gene TRBJ2-2, with 8 positions matching TRBD2. CDR3 length equals 15 residues. Germline assignment: CDR1 DFQATT and CDR2 SNEGSKA (reference sequence). With V trimmed by 0 bases and J by 6 bases, 6 bases remained unmatched. In nucleotides, the CDR3 is TGCAGTGCTAGAGATCCCGGGAGGGGGGCCGGGGAGCTGTTTTTT. Its protein is CSARDPGRGAGELFF.

This clonotype was observed a few times. J is TRBJ2-3 and V is TRBV9; 8 positions match TRBD2. The V segment lost 2 bases and the J segment 5 bases; nucleotides outside the gene matches: 1. CDR1 and CDR2 (germline): SGDLS, YYNGEE. The length of the CDR3 is 13 residues. CDR3 sequence: CASSVLAGDTQYF. CDR3 DNA sequence: TGTGCCAGCAGCGTTCTAGCGGGAGATACGCAGTATTTT.

The chain is built from TRBV6-2 or TRBV6-3 and TRBJ2-2; D might be TRBD2 (5 bases). Germline V CDR1 and CDR2: MNHEY, SVGEGT. V was clipped by 6 bases and J by 3 bases, with 14 bases between them. CDR3 size: 15 residues. Here the CDR3 DNA reads TGTGCCAGCAGCAAGAGGGTTCGGGACACCGGGGAGCTGTTTTTT. Translated: CASSKRVRDTGELFF.

This clonotype was picked up many times. The chain uses TRBV6-5 and TRBJ1-1, with D maybe TRBD1 (6 bases). The V end lost 2 bases, the J end lost 2 bases, and 12 bases lay between the germline ends. Germline V lookup: CDR1 MNHEY, CDR2 SVGAGI. CDR3 size: 15 residues. CDR3 bases: TGTGCCAGCAGTTACCTGGGGACAAGAAACACTGAAGCTTTCTTT. Its protein is CASSYLGTRNTEAFF.

The chain is built from TRBV28 and TRBJ2-5, with D unclear. The ends were cut back, 1 base at V and 8 bases at J, with 17 bases in the middle. CDR3 length: 15 residues. CDR1 is MDHEN, CDR2 SYDVKM, per germline. This chain's CDR3 is CASSLSVAPRVTQYF. In DNA form, the CDR3 reads TGTGCCAGCAGTTTATCAGTGGCCCCCCGGGTAACCCAGTACTTC. The whole variable domain, filled in from reference TRBV28 and TRBJ2-5, reads DVKVTQSSRYLVKRTGEKVFLECVQDMDHENMFWYRQDPGLGLRLIYFSYDVKMKEKGDIPEGYSVSREKKERFSLILESASTNQTSMYLCASSLSVAPRVTQYFGPGTRLLVL.

This clonotype has more than one count but fewer than ten. The V gene is TRBV18, the J gene TRBJ2-7; D may be TRBD2 (6 bases). The CDR3 sequence is 14 residues long. V lost 3 bases, J lost 6 bases, and 15 bases lay in between. Germline V CDR1 and CDR2: KGHSH, LQKENI. CDR3 amino acids: CASSPDGGFAEQYF. CDR3 DNA sequence: TGTGCCAGCTCACCCGACGGGGGTTTCGCCGAGCAGTACTTC. The variable domain in full, completed from reference TRBV18 and TRBJ2-7, reads NAGVMQNPRHLVRRRGQEARLRCSPMKGHSHVYWYRQLPEEGLKFMVYLQKENIIDESGMPKERFSAEFPKEGPSILRIQQVVRGDSAAYFCASSPDGGFAEQYFGPGTRLTVT.

There are a few counts of this clonotype. This chain links TRBV7-9 with TRBJ2-2, with 9 bases fitting TRBD2. Germline V CDR1 and CDR2: SEHNR, FQNEAQ (reference sequence). V dropped 5 bases and J dropped 5; count of bases not matched to a gene: 6. This CDR3 spans 15 amino acids. CDR3 sequence: CASSVSGRSTGELFF. The CDR3 DNA is TGTGCCAGCAGCGTTAGCGGGAGATCAACCGGGGAGCTGTTTTTT.

Many counts were recorded for this clonotype. The V gene is TRBV2, the J gene TRBJ1-2; D remains ambiguous. Germline lookup yields CDR1 SNHLY and CDR2 FYNNEI. The CDR3 loop spans 15 amino acids. V gave up 7 bases and J gave up 2 bases, with 17 bases separating them. The CDR3: CASTQRAGVNYGYTF. As DNA, the CDR3 is TGTGCCAGCACCCAACGGGCTGGGGTGAACTATGGCTACACCTTC. Complete variable domain (other parts from reference TRBV2 and TRBJ1-2): EPEVTQTPSHQVTQMGQEVILRCVPISNHLYFYWYRQILGQKVEFLVSFYNNEISEKSEIFDDQFSVERPDGSNFTLKIRSTKLEDSAMYFCASTQRAGVNYGYTFGSGTRLTVV.

The chain joins TRBV6-2 or TRBV6-3 to TRBJ2-1, with TRBD2 as a possible D gene (5 bases). The CDR3 contains 14 residues. Germline V gene data show CDR1 as MNHEY and CDR2 as SVGEGT. Trimming shortened V by 5 bases and J by 3 bases, and 11 bases separated the two germline ends. The CDR3 DNA reads TGTGCCAGCAGTGATCACGGGATCTACAATGAGCAGTTCTTC. Translation gives CASSDHGIYNEQFF.

This clonotype was counted a few times. J is TRBJ2-7 and V is TRBV11-2; 14 bases are shared with TRBD2. Germline CDR1 and CDR2: SGHAT and FQNNGV. V shed 0 bases, J shed 3 bases, and the junction held 7 bases outside the gene matches. The CDR3 spans 18 residues. The CDR3: CASSLEGGLAGEGYEQYF. The CDR3 DNA is TGTGCCAGCAGCTTAGAAGGGGGACTAGCGGGAGAGGGCTACGAGCAGTACTTC.

The rearrangement uses TRBV5-1 and TRBJ1-6, with 7 bases lining up with TRBD1. This CDR3 has 17 amino acids. After removal of 0 bases from V and 3 bases from J, the junction contained 6 bases not matched to a gene. Germline V gene lookup returns CDR1 SGHRS and CDR2 YFSETQ. CDR3 DNA: TGCGCCAGCAGCTTGGGCGGAGGGGGCCTCTATAATTCACCCCTCCACTTT. Residues: CASSLGGGGLYNSPLHF.

The chain combines TRBV12-3 or TRBV12-4 with TRBJ2-5; TRBD2 matches 14 bases. J lost 5 bases, V lost 6 bases, and 11 bases had no gene match. There are 17 residues in the CDR3. DNA of the CDR3: TGTGCCAGCAGGCCGGGACTAGCGGGAGCAGGAAGGGAGACCCAGTACTTC. Translation gives CASRPGLAGAGRETQYF.

With respect to this clonotype: This likely stems from a read error, as it lies one base from a far larger clone. DNA of the CDR3: TGTGCCAACAGCCTAGGAGTGTCGGTCGAGCAGTACTTC. This translates into CANSLGVSVEQYF. J is TRBJ2-7 and V is TRBV2; D gene uncertain. Looked up from germline, CDR1 is SNHLY and CDR2 is FYNNEI. V shed 10 bases and J shed 6 bases, with 19 bases lying between them. The CDR3 covers 13 residues.